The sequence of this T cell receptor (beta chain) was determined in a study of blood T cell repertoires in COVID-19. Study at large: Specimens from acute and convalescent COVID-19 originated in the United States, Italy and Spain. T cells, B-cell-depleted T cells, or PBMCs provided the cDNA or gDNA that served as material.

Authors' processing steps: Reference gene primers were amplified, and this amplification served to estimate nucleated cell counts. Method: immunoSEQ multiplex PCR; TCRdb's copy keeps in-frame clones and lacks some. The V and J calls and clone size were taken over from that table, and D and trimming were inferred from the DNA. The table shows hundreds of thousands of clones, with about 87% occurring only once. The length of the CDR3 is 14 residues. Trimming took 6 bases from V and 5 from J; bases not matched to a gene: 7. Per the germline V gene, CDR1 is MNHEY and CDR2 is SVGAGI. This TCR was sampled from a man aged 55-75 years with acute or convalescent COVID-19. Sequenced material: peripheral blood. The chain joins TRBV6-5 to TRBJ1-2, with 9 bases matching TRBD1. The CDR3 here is CASRGTGLAYGYTF. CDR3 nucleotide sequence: TGTGCCAGCAGGGGGACAGGGCTTGCTTATGGCTACACCTTC.